One and the same sample provided the 14 T cell receptor beta chains below, sequenced in a study of T cells in Graves' hyperthyroidism and ophthalmopathy (dated by TCRdb to the late 2010s). The library was produced with multiplex PCR. Sequencing was performed on an Illumina HiSeq 2000. Amplification of TCR beta CDR3 regions was carried out from RNA transcripts. The TCR CDR3 was subjected to a first round of RT-PCR using the HTBI primer set and the Qiagen OneStep RT-PCR kit. TCRdb handled the public reads itself, with Q25 trimming in fastp and clone calling in MiXCR, and kept productive beta chains. Duplicate CDR3 protein sequences are folded into a single record with the most common DNA and genes. This sample holds hundreds of thousands of distinct CDR3 sequences; around 15% were observed only once. The ten largest clones capture around 9.6% of the sample. Source material: blood. These receptors all stem from a woman aged 18-30 years with Graves' hyperthyroidism.

There are many counts of this clonotype. The chain carries TRBV5-1 and TRBJ2-7; 9 bases are a match to TRBD2. The V segment lost 0 bases and the J segment 4 bases; nucleotides outside the gene matches: 11. Looked up from germline, CDR1 is SGHRS and CDR2 is YFSETQ. The CDR3 runs 17 residues. The CDR3 DNA follows: TGCGCCAGCAGCTTGGGGCTAGCGGGACGAAGCACGTACGAGCAGTACTTC. Translated, it gives CASSLGLAGRSTYEQYF. The full variable domain, completed using reference TRBV5-1 and TRBJ2-7, is KAGVTQTPRYLIKTRGQQVTLSCSPISGHRSVSWYQQTPGQGLQFLFEYFSETQRNKGNFPGRFSGRQFSNSRSEMNVSTLELGDSALYLCASSLGLAGRSTYEQYFGPGTRLTVT.

This clonotype was detected ten times or more. The chain is built from TRBV18 and TRBJ1-1, with 8 bases aligning to TRBD1. Germline CDR1 is KGHSH and CDR2 is LQKENI. Trimming cost V 1 base and J 3 bases; bases outside gene matches: 4. CDR3 length: 15 amino acids. The DNA of the CDR3 is TGTGCCAGCTCACCACTGCCAGGGGGCCACACTGAAGCTTTCTTT. It is translated as CASSPLPGGHTEAFF.

The genes are TRBV20-1 and TRBJ1-5; D uncertain. CDR1 DFQATT and CDR2 SNEGSKA come from the germline V gene (reference sequence). The CDR3 extends over 12 amino acids. The germline V and J ends were trimmed by 2 bases and 4 bases, with 6 bases remaining between them. The CDR3 region has the DNA TGCAGTGCTAGACTGAAAAATCAGCCCCAGCATTTT. Amino acid sequence: CSARLKNQPQHF.

About this clonotype: A much bigger clone sits one base away, suggesting this may be a read error. The rearrangement joins TRBV6-2 or TRBV6-3 to TRBJ1-2; TRBD1 might be the D (5 bases). This CDR3 contains 12 residues. Germline values: CDR1 MNHEY, CDR2 SVGEGT. The ends were cut back, 6 bases at V and 7 bases at J, with 12 bases in the middle. The CDR3, as DNA: TGTGCCAGCAGCCAGCGGGGGTTTGGCTACACCTTC. Its translation is CASSQRGFGYTF.

The table lists this clonotype with a few counts. The chain is built from TRBV2 and TRBJ2-1, with a weak D call TRBD2 (5 bases). The CDR3 sequence is 20 residues long. Trimming removed 0 bases from V and 1 base from J, with 22 bases in between. Looked up from germline, CDR1 is SNHLY and CDR2 is FYNNEI. CDR3 sequence (DNA): TGTGCCAGCAGTGAAGCGGTCGGGATACCGTCCCGGGAATCCTACAATGAGCAGTTCTTC. Its translation is CASSEAVGIPSRESYNEQFF.

This clonotype came up a few times. The rearrangement links TRBV28 to TRBJ1-5; D not resolved. The germline V and J ends were trimmed by 7 bases and 0 bases, with 10 bases remaining between them. The CDR3 sequence is 14 residues long. Germline V gene sequence: CDR1 MDHEN, CDR2 SYDVKM. The CDR3 DNA sequence: TGTGCCAGCAATCTACCGTATAGCAATCAGCCCCAGCATTTT. It encodes CASNLPYSNQPQHF.

The CDR3 nucleotides read TGCGCCAGCAGCCAAGATAGGATAGCGGGAGGGCCACAAATCTCTGAACAGTTCTTC. The encoded protein is CASSQDRIAGGPQISEQFF. The V call is TRBV4-3, the J call TRBJ2-1, with 11 positions matching TRBD2. Germline CDR1 LGHNA, CDR2 YSLEER. V was pared by 0 bases and J by 13 bases, with 20 bases of the junction left unmatched. The CDR3 contains 19 residues.

This clonotype was detected many times. The genes are TRBV7-2 and TRBJ2-5, with D perhaps TRBD1 or TRBD2 (6 bases each). V was shortened by 5 bases and J by 7 bases, with 20 bases between the two germline ends. Germline V gene lookup returns CDR1 SGHTA and CDR2 FQGNSA. The CDR3 has 15 residues. The CDR3 here is CASSKDRGRVGTQYF. For the CDR3, the DNA is TGTGCCAGCAGCAAGGACCGGGGGCGGGTAGGGACCCAGTACTTC.

The V and J genes are TRBV20-1 and TRBJ2-5, with TRBD2 as a possible D gene (5 bases). V shed 2 bases and J shed 5 bases, with 15 bases lying between them. The CDR3 extends over 14 amino acids. Germline V gene data show CDR1 as DFQATT and CDR2 as SNEGSKA (reference sequence). This chain's CDR3 is CSARPRTARETQYF. The CDR3, as DNA: TGCAGTGCTAGACCAAGGACTGCCCGGGAGACCCAGTACTTC.

This clonotype was detected ten times or more. V is TRBV13 and J is TRBJ1-6; D gene uncertain. The CDR3 runs 13 residues. Trimming left V 4 bases short and J 7 bases short, with 8 bases between. Germline-derived CDR1 and CDR2 are PRHDT and FYEKMQ (reference sequence). The DNA for the CDR3 is TGTGCCAGCAGCTCGCAGATGAATTCACCCCTCCACTTT. Its protein product is CASSSQMNSPLHF.

The table lists this clonotype with many counts. The chain joins TRBV5-1 to TRBJ2-7, with 9 positions matching TRBD2. Trimming removed 4 bases from V and 3 bases from J; junction bases left unmatched: 5. The CDR3 has 14 residues. Germline values: CDR1 SGHRS, CDR2 YFSETQ. CDR3 bases: TGCGCCAGCAGCCTGACTAGCGGATACTACGAGCAGTACTTC. This encodes CASSLTSGYYEQYF.

At least ten counts were recorded for this clonotype. V gene TRBV3-1 combines with J gene TRBJ2-4; D might be TRBD2 (5 bases). The V gene lost 1 base and the J gene lost 5 bases, with 12 bases spanning the gap. The germline gives CDR1 LGHDT, CDR2 YNNKEL (reference sequence). This CDR3 comprises 15 residues. The CDR3, as DNA: TGTGCCAGCAGCCAAGTCGGCGGGCCTGAAAACATTCAGTACTTC. Translated: CASSQVGGPENIQYF.

This clonotype was counted ten times or more. The CDR3 spells CASSASFQGGQETQYF. CDR3 DNA: TGTGCCAGCAGTGCTAGCTTCCAAGGGGGCCAAGAGACCCAGTACTTC. The V gene is TRBV6-2 or TRBV6-3, the J gene TRBJ2-5, with a weak D call TRBD1 (6 bases). The germline V gene encodes CDR1 MNHEY and CDR2 SVGEGT. The CDR3 totals 16 residues. V was shortened by 5 bases and J by 1 base, with 17 bases between the two germline ends.

The table lists this clonotype with many counts. The J gene is TRBJ2-5, the V gene TRBV11-2; the D is unclear. CDR1 is SGHAT, CDR2 FQNNGV, per germline. V was shortened by 1 base and J by 2 bases, with 5 bases between the two germline ends. The CDR3 has 13 residues. CDR3 residues: CASSLVLQETQYF. DNA for the CDR3: TGTGCCAGCAGCTTAGTACTTCAAGAGACCCAGTACTTC.